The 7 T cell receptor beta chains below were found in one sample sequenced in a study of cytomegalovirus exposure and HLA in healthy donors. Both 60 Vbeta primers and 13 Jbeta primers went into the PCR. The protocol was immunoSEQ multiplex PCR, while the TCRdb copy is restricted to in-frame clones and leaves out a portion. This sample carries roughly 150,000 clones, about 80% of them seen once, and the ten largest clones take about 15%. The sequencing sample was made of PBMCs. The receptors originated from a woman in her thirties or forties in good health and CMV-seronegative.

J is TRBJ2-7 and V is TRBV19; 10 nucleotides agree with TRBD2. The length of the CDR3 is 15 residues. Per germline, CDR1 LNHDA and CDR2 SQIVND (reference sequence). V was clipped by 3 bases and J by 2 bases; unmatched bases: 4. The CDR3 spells CASSMLLAGAYEQYF. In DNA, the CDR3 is TGTGCCAGTAGTATGCTCCTAGCGGGAGCCTACGAGCAGTACTTC.

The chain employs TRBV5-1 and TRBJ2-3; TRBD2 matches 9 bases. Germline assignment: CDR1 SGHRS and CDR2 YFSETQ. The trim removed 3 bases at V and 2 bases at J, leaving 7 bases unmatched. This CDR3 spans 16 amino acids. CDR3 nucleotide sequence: TGCGCCAGCAGCTGGACCCTAGCGGGGTCCACAGATACGCAGTATTTT. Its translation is CASSWTLAGSTDTQYF.

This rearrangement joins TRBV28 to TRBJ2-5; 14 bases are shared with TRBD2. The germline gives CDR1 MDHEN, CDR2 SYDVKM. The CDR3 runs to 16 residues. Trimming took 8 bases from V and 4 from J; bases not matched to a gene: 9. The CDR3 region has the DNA TGTGCCAGCGCCCCCTGGGGGACTAGCGGGAGAGAGACCCAGTACTTC. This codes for CASAPWGTSGRETQYF.

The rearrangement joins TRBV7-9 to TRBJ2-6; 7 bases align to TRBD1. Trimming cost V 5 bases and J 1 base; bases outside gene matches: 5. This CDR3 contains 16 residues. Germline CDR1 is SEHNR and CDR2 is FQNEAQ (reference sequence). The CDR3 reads CASSTQTGSGANVLTF. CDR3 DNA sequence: TGTGCCAGCAGCACCCAGACAGGGTCTGGGGCCAACGTCCTGACTTTC. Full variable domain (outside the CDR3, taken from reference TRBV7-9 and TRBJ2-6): DTGVSQNPRHKITKRGQNVTFRCDPISEHNRLYWYRQTLGQGPEFLTYFQNEAQLEKSRLLSDRFSAERPKGSFSTLEIQRTEQGDSAMYLCASSTQTGSGANVLTFGAGSRLTVL.

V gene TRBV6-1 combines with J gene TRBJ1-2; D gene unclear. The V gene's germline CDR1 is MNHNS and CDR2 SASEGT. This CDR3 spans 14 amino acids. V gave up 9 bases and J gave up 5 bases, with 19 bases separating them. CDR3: CASIPTPETYGYTF. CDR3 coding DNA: TGTGCCAGTATTCCTACCCCCGAGACTTATGGCTACACCTTC.

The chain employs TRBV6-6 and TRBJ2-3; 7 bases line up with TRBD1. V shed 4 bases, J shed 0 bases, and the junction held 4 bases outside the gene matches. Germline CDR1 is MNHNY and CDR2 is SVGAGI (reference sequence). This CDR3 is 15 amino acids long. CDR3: CASSFRDSSTDTQYF. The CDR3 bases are TGTGCCAGCAGTTTCCGGGACAGTAGCACAGATACGCAGTATTTT.

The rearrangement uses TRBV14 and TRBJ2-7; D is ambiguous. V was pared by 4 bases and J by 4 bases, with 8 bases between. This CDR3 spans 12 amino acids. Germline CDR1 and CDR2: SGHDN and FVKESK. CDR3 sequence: CASSRLFYEQYF. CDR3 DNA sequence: TGTGCCAGCAGCCGACTTTTTTACGAGCAGTACTTC.